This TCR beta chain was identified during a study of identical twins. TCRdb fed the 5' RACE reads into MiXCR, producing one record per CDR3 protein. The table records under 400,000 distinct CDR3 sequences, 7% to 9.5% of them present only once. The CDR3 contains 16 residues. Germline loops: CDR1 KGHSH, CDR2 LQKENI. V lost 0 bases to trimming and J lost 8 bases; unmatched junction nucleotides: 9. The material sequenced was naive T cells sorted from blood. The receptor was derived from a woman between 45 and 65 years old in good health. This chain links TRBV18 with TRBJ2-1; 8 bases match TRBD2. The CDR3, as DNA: TGTGCCAGCTCACCACCGGAAAGCGGGAGTTATGATGAGCAGTTCTTC. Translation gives CASSPPESGSYDEQFF.